This T cell receptor (beta chain) was found in a study of cytomegalovirus exposure and HLA in healthy donors. Looking at the study overall: The early release's HLA-typed donors yielded 80 million to 95 million unique TCRs.

Regarding the study as a whole: A later analysis showed TCR association rates differing by HLA locus, peaking at DRB1 and lowest at HLA-C. In a later analysis, a genetic analysis reported fewer productive-TCR N-insertions in an Asian-associated ancestry cluster than the cohort average. TCR beta chains associated with HLA were, in a later analysis, more clonally expanded than equally common others.

The CDR3 runs to 19 residues. V was trimmed by 6 bases and J by 1 base, leaving 28 bases between them. The germline gives CDR1 MDHEN, CDR2 SYDVKM. PCR used 60 Vbeta primers and 13 Jbeta primers. Clones were sequenced by immunoSEQ multiplex PCR, and TCRdb holds only the in-frame ones, with some missing. This sample has about 130,000 clones, with about a sixth found just once. For this clone: Its antigen is unknown.

The sequenced sample consisted of PBMCs. The clonotype originates from a female donor in good health and CMV-seropositive. The chain combines TRBV28 with TRBJ2-7; possible D gene TRBD2, 6 bases. CDR3 sequence (DNA): TGTGCCAGCAGCTCGTCCACTGGAGGGTACGCGTGGAGGTCCTACGAGCAGTACTTC. This codes for CASSSSTGGYAWRSYEQYF.